The following is a T cell receptor beta chain sequence with its context. The antigen remains undetermined. This record belongs to a study of OX40 agonist ivuxolimab in advanced cancers. Regarding the study as a whole: Blood T cells, both CD4+ and CD8+, expanded clonally by week 6 at 0.1 to 3.0 mg/kg. Partly responding patients at 0.1-3.0 mg/kg showed some of the smallest clonal expansion.

The table came from immunoSEQ multiplex PCR; TCRdb's copy has only in-frame clones and leaves some out. The repertoire includes roughly 100,000 clones, approximately 90% of them detected once, and approximately 7.4% sits in the top ten. This CDR3 region has 15 residues. V shed 3 bases and J 4 bases; nucleotides not matched to a gene: 4. The V gene's germline CDR1 is MGHRA and CDR2 YSYEKL. The V call is TRBV4-1, the J call TRBJ2-1, with 9 bases lining up with TRBD2. The clonotype was recovered from an adult with an advanced solid tumor such as melanoma, head and neck, liver or kidney cancer. The material sequenced was CD4+ or CD8+ T cells sorted from blood, taken in a trial of the OX40 agonist ivuxolimab. DNA for the CDR3: TGCGCCAGCAGCCACGCGGGAGGGCCTTACAATGAGCAGTTCTTC. It codes for CASSHAGGPYNEQFF.